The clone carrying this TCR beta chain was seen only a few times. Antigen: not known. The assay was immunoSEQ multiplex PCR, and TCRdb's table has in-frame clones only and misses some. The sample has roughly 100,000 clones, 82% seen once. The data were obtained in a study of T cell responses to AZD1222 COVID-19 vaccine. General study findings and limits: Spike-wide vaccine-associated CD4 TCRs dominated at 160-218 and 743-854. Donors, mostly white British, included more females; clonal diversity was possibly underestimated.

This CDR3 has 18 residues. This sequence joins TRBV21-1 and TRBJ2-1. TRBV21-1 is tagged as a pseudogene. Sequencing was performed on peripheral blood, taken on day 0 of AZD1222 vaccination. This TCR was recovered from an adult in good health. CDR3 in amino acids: CASSKEARGDQSYNEQFF. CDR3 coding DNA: TGTGCCAGCAGCAAAGAGGCGAGGGGGGACCAATCCTACAATGAGCAGTTCTTC.